These 20 T cell receptor beta chains were sequenced from one sample in a study of human T cells and chemical hapten exposure. TCRdb used MiXCR to reprocess the RACE reads, holding one entry per CDR3 protein. Here the sample spans around 250,000 distinct CDR3 sequences, about 9.4% being singletons. Regarding time point: pre-sensitization, week 0. Treatment noted: therapeutic diphenylcyclopropenone sensitization with weekly scalp DPC. The specimen comprised whole blood, sampled in connection with sensitization to the hapten diphenylcyclopropenone (DPC). These receptors originate from a woman in her forties with alopecia areata. Some clones in this sample may be carry-over from other donors' samples.

A few counts support this clonotype. V is TRBV7-9 and J is TRBJ1-1; D is uncertain. Germline-derived CDR1 and CDR2 are SEHNR and FQNEAQ (reference sequence). The CDR3 is made up of 12 amino acids. V gave up 1 base and J gave up 8 bases, with 8 bases separating them. The DNA for the CDR3 is TGTGCCAGCAGCTTAGAGCGAGTAGAAGCTTTCTTT. It translates to CASSLERVEAFF.

This clonotype has just a few counts. The rearrangement uses TRBV28 and TRBJ1-1; a possible D gene is TRBD1 (6 bases). The CDR3 length is 16 residues. From germline, CDR1 is MDHEN and CDR2 SYDVKM. V lost 7 bases and J lost 4, with 22 bases in between. The CDR3: CASTPIFQGLGTEAFF. For the CDR3, the DNA is TGTGCCAGCACCCCAATTTTTCAGGGGCTCGGCACTGAAGCTTTCTTT.

This clonotype appeared a few times. CDR3 protein: CASSQDGQWRGYTF. The DNA for the CDR3 is TGCGCCAGCAGCCAAGATGGACAGTGGCGTGGCTACACCTTC. The rearrangement links TRBV4-1 to TRBJ1-2; TRBD1 is a possible D gene (6 bases). Trimming took off 0 bases at V and 7 bases at J, with 12 bases between the two ends. The CDR3 has 14 amino acids. The germline gives CDR1 MGHRA, CDR2 YSYEKL.

A few counts support this clonotype. This chain joins TRBV18 and TRBJ2-1, with 10 bases fitting TRBD2. Germline values: CDR1 KGHSH, CDR2 LQKENI. The V and J ends lost 3 bases and 3 bases, in that order; junction bases with no gene match: 5. This CDR3 comprises 16 residues. In DNA, the CDR3 is TGTGCCAGCTCACCCTCCAGCGGGAGGGTCTACAATGAGCAGTTCTTC. Translation: CASSPSSGRVYNEQFF. Drawing the rest from reference TRBV18 and TRBJ2-1, the complete variable domain is NAGVMQNPRHLVRRRGQEARLRCSPMKGHSHVYWYRQLPEEGLKFMVYLQKENIIDESGMPKERFSAEFPKEGPSILRIQQVVRGDSAAYFCASSPSSGRVYNEQFFGPGTRLTVL.

V and J are TRBV7-2 and TRBJ2-2; 7 bases fit TRBD1. Trimming removed 4 bases from V and 1 base from J; junction bases left unmatched: 3. CDR3 size: 15 residues. Looked up from germline, CDR1 is SGHTA and CDR2 is FQGNSA. The CDR3 reads CASSSGDRNTGELFF. Written as DNA, the CDR3 is TGTGCCAGCAGCTCCGGGGACAGGAACACCGGGGAGCTGTTTTTT.

V gene TRBV12-3 or TRBV12-4 combines with J gene TRBJ2-1, with D unresolved. Trimming cost V 1 base and J 7 bases, with 11 bases left between them. The CDR3 runs to 14 residues. CDR3 residues: CASSLVDPRNEQFF. The CDR3, as DNA: TGTGCCAGCAGTTTAGTGGACCCTAGGAATGAGCAGTTCTTC.

This clonotype has at least ten counts. The chain links TRBV4-1 to TRBJ2-2; 9 nucleotides align to TRBD1. The trim removed 0 bases at V and 6 bases at J, leaving 11 bases unmatched. CDR1 is MGHRA and CDR2 is YSYEKL in the germline V gene. This CDR3 has 18 residues. CDR3 sequence (DNA): TGCGCCAGCAGCCAAGAAGGGAGGGGGACAGGGAGGCCCGGGGAGCTGTTTTTT. Translated: CASSQEGRGTGRPGELFF.

The CDR3 sequence: CASSETAKNIQYF. For the CDR3, the DNA is TGTGCCAGCAGTGAAACAGCCAAAAACATTCAGTACTTC. The chain uses TRBV6-1 and TRBJ2-4; D unresolved. Germline V lookup: CDR1 MNHNS, CDR2 SASEGT. The CDR3 sequence is 13 residues long. Trimming took 2 bases from V and 0 from J, leaving 2 bases between them.

This clonotype was seen only a few times. This chain links TRBV2 with TRBJ1-2, with D unclear. This CDR3 spans 15 amino acids. CDR1 SNHLY and CDR2 FYNNEI come from the germline V gene. Trimming shortened V by 4 bases and J by 6 bases, and 18 bases separated the two germline ends. This chain's CDR3 is CASSVGPLMKDGYTF. The CDR3 DNA reads TGTGCCAGCAGTGTTGGGCCTCTCATGAAGGATGGCTACACCTTC.

This clonotype appeared a few times. V usage is TRBV12-3 or TRBV12-4 and J usage is TRBJ1-1, with D perhaps matching TRBD1 (5 bases). The V and J ends lost 2 bases and 7 bases respectively, with 14 bases between them. The CDR3 length is 14 residues. CDR3 in DNA: TGTGCCAGCAGTTTAATCCCGGGGCCAAATGAAGCTTTCTTT. The encoded protein is CASSLIPGPNEAFF.

This clonotype was counted between two and nine times. The chain combines TRBV20-1 with TRBJ2-1; TRBD1 matches at 11 bases. Per germline, CDR1 DFQATT and CDR2 SNEGSKA (reference sequence). There are 14 residues in the CDR3. The V segment lost 3 bases and the J segment 7 bases; nucleotides outside the gene matches: 5. The CDR3 nucleotides are TGCAGTGCTAGGGGACAGGGGGAGTGGAATGAGCAGTTCTTC. This encodes CSARGQGEWNEQFF.

Only a few counts were recorded for this clonotype. The chain couples TRBV4-2 to TRBJ2-1, with TRBD2 as a possible D gene (5 bases). The CDR3 is made up of 13 amino acids. CDR1 LGHNA and CDR2 YNFKEQ come from the germline V gene. Trimming left V 2 bases short and J 10 bases short, with 12 bases between. CDR3 sequence: CASSQMGSEEQFF. CDR3 sequence (DNA): TGTGCCAGCAGCCAAATGGGGAGCGAGGAGCAGTTCTTC.

The chain carries TRBV24-1 and TRBJ2-2; D may be TRBD1 (5 bases). The CDR3 extends over 15 amino acids. CDR1 and CDR2 (germline): KGHDR, SFDVKD. V lost 8 bases and J 4 bases, leaving 16 bases between the germline ends. Written as DNA, the CDR3 is TGTGCCACCACGGACGGAGAACAGGTCACCGGGGAGCTGTTTTTT. Translated: CATTDGEQVTGELFF.

Only one count was recorded for this clonotype. This chain links TRBV9 with TRBJ2-2; TRBD1 agrees at 7 bases. The germline V gene encodes CDR1 SGDLS and CDR2 YYNGEE. V dropped 7 bases and J dropped 0; count of bases not matched to a gene: 9. The CDR3 runs to 16 residues. CDR3 DNA: TGTGCCAGCCAAGACAGGGACGAGGCGAACACCGGGGAGCTGTTTTTT. Translation gives CASQDRDEANTGELFF.

The chain has TRBV21-1 and TRBJ2-7; the D call of TRBD1 is as the table states it, not checked on the DNA. TRBV21-1 is labeled a pseudogene. The CDR3 has 13 residues. The CDR3 DNA follows: TGTGCCAGCAGCAAGATCCTTGGGACGGAGCAGTACTTC. Amino acid sequence: CASSKILGTEQYF.

The table lists this clonotype with a few counts. The V gene is TRBV10-3, the J gene TRBJ2-3, with TRBD2 identical over 8 bases. The J segment lost 4 bases and the V segment lost 6 bases, leaving 9 bases of the junction unmatched. CDR3 length: 15 amino acids. Germline CDR1 and CDR2: ENHRY and SYGVKD. The CDR3 sequence is CAISDASGSADTQYF. CDR3 bases: TGTGCCATCAGCGATGCGAGCGGGAGTGCAGATACGCAGTATTTT.

The CDR3 coding sequence is TGTGCCAGCAGTCCGGGACAGGGCCTCTCCTACGAGCAGTACTTC. Protein sequence: CASSPGQGLSYEQYF. This chain links TRBV25-1 with TRBJ2-7, with 9 nucleotides matching TRBD1. Germline V lookup: CDR1 MGHDK, CDR2 SYGVNS. The junction had 5 bases not matched to a gene; V was cut back by 5 bases and J by 0 bases. The CDR3 sequence is 15 residues long.

At least ten counts were recorded for this clonotype. The chain joins TRBV28 to TRBJ2-1, with D hard to call. The germline V and J ends were trimmed by 3 bases and 9 bases, with 9 bases remaining between them. CDR3 length equals 12 residues. Germline V gene lookup returns CDR1 MDHEN and CDR2 SYDVKM. This CDR3 is CASSFLRGEQFF. DNA for the CDR3: TGTGCCAGCAGTTTCTTACGCGGTGAGCAGTTCTTC.

The genes are TRBV7-6 and TRBJ1-6, with D uncertain. CDR1 and CDR2 (germline): SGHVS, FNYEAQ. Trimming left V 0 bases short and J 9 bases short, with 9 bases between. This CDR3 is built from 14 residues. CDR3 DNA sequence: TGTGCCAGCAGCTTAGCAGTGGAGTCTTCACCCCTCCACTTT. It encodes CASSLAVESSPLHF.

This clonotype has more than one count but fewer than ten. This chain uses TRBV12-3 or TRBV12-4 with TRBJ2-2; D ambiguous. The V end lost 6 bases, the J end lost 7 bases, and 15 bases lay between the germline ends. The CDR3 extends over 14 amino acids. The CDR3 sequence: CASRTPPGRGELFF. The DNA for the CDR3 is TGTGCCAGCAGGACCCCGCCGGGCCGCGGGGAGCTGTTTTTT.